A single T cell receptor (beta chain) is shown here with its context. Its cognate antigen has yet to be identified. No much larger clone exists at a distance of one base, and base qualities are not known. This specimen comes from a study of Graves' ophthalmopathy and Graves' hyperthyroidism (dated by TCRdb to 2016 to 2019). General notes on the study: A patient counted as having stable hyperthyroidism if there was no progression to ophthalmopathy within 18 months of follow-up. TCR beta repertoire signatures were used to distinguish Graves' ophthalmopathy from Graves' hyperthyroidism and to predict progression to ophthalmopathy. In total, 135 blood samples were TCR-sequenced: 43 ophthalmopathy, some 75 hyperthyroidism and some 17 hyperthyroidism-to-ophthalmopathy patients. To explore V-J signatures that distinguish ophthalmopathy from hyperthyroidism, a discovery set of about 99 patients was enrolled, made up of more than 40 with ophthalmopathy and under 65 with stable hyperthyroidism. An independent validation cohort comprised some 19 hyperthyroidism patients and over 15 patients who later progressed from hyperthyroidism to ophthalmopathy. In over five hyperthyroidism patients, T-cell repertoires of thyroid tissue and blood were compared. Following sample collection, hyperthyroidism patients were given methimazole at a starting dose of 30 mg daily, and ophthalmopathy patients were given high-dose intravenous methylprednisolone. Here is what the overall study found, with its caveats: Among expanded thyroid clonotypes with frequency above 0.001, most also showed up in blood, which suggests that blood repertoires may reflect the thyroid immune response. In validation, the model predicted ophthalmopathy progression with about 71% sensitivity and 72% to 80% specificity; around twelve predicted patients were CT-confirmed with GO in a median of about 6.2 months. No statistical method was used to set the sample size in advance, and the investigators knew which group each participant was assigned to. Ophthalmopathy was separated from stable hyperthyroidism by the 13-signature model with roughly 88% sensitivity and about 83% specificity in cross-validation and with 80%/75% in the test set.

From cysteine to phenylalanine, the CDR3 is 11 amino acids long. Of the read, only the CDR3 DNA is kept; its 33 bases are in frame from base 1. Trimming costs V 0 bases and J 8 bases, and their ends lie 2 bases apart. The germline V gene (reference sequence) sets CDR1 to DFQATT and CDR2 to SNEGSKA. For repertoire sequencing, the TCR beta CDR3 regions were amplified from RNA transcripts. HTBI primers and the Qiagen OneStep RT-PCR kit were used in a first-round RT-PCR, which was followed by a second-round multiplex PCR, size selection and purification. Libraries were sequenced paired-end with 100 bp reads on an Illumina HiSeq2000. Regarding the original processing steps: SOAPnuke was used to process the reads, removing any read that contained adapters or uncalled bases, had a mean Phred below 15, or lacked an exact match to the constant primer or identifier. High-quality paired reads were merged with COPE v1.2.5. Each unique nucleotide sequence was defined as a clonotype, and clonotypes were aligned to IMGT TRB V, D and J references with MiTCR v1.1. Analysis was restricted to V-J combinations with a frequency above 0.0001, which covered over 98% of repertoires. For each V-J combination, a TCR clonal expansion and chaos score was defined as the ratio of F50 clonal expansion to chaos observed in the TCRdist matrix. Welch's t-statistics and random forest were used to narrow the features down to more than 10 V-J combinations, which were then fed into a naive Bayes classifier. The Morisita-Horn index was used to measure how similar the thyroid and blood repertoires were. TCRdb reran the public reads through fastp at Q25 and MiXCR, keeping productive beta chains. Each CDR3 protein gets just one entry, which takes the most common genes and DNA from the rows behind it. In this record, the V and J calls reflect TCRdb's handling and not the investigators' own analysis. The sample table contains some 1.1 million distinct CDR3 sequences; only one count was recorded for around a third of them. Of the sample, roughly 10% is held by the ten largest clones.

Hyperthyroidism patients were newly diagnosed, with disease duration under 2 months, and aged 18 to 65 years. Anyone with other autoimmune diseases, uncontrolled infections, pregnancy or lactation was excluded from the study. Diagnosis relied on clinical symptoms, serum thyroxine, TRAb, thyroid ultrasound and orbital computed tomography. Total RNA was extracted with Trizol reagent and quality-checked on an Agilent 2100 Bioanalyzer. The chain is made from TRBV20-1 and TRBJ1-6; confidence is insufficient to name the D gene. The sequence came from an adult man with Graves' hyperthyroidism. Sequenced: peripheral blood or thyroid tissue (not recorded which). The nucleotides read TGCAGTGCTAGAGATGATTCACCCCTCCACTTT. Its product reads: CSARDDSPLHF.